Each of the 21 T cell receptor beta chains below was sequenced from the same sample in a study of T cells in Graves' hyperthyroidism and ophthalmopathy. The TCR beta CDR3 regions underwent amplification using RNA transcripts as the source. Carried out on the TCR CDR3, a first-round RT-PCR used the HTBI primer set. Using its own MiXCR run on the multiplex PCR reads, TCRdb lists one record per CDR3 protein. The repertoire holds a few hundred thousand distinct CDR3 sequences, with 40% to 55% as singletons. The specimen was peripheral blood or thyroid tissue (not recorded which). The receptors were gathered from an adult woman with Graves' disease, either hyperthyroidism or ophthalmopathy (not recorded which).

The sample holds one count of this clonotype. A junction boundary mismatches the germline segment, possibly from a read error. The DNA of the CDR3 is TGTGCCAGCAGCGTGTTTGAAGACGAGCAGTACTTC. It codes for CASSVFEDEQYF. The rearrangement links TRBV10-2 to TRBJ2-7, with D hard to call. Germline values: CDR1 WSHSY, CDR2 SAAADI. The CDR3 loop spans 12 amino acids.

CDR3 protein: CASSLSGGAVSPLHF. CDR3 nucleotide sequence: TGTGCCAGCAGTCTTAGCGGCGGGGCCGTGTCACCCCTCCACTTT. The chain uses TRBV28 and TRBJ1-6; D is possibly TRBD1 (5 bases). CDR1 and CDR2 from the germline V gene are MDHEN and SYDVKM. Deletions cut 5 bases from V and 10 bases from J, with 18 bases between. The CDR3 loop spans 15 amino acids.

This clonotype was found a few times. V is TRBV9 and J is TRBJ2-6; D perhaps matches TRBD1 (6 bases). CDR3 length: 14 residues. The germline CDR1 and CDR2 sequences are SGDLS and YYNGEE. V dropped 3 bases and J dropped 4 bases, with 8 bases sitting between them. CDR3 sequence reads: CASSEGTGANVLTF. The CDR3 nucleotides read TGTGCCAGCAGCGAAGGGACAGGGGCCAACGTCCTGACTTTC.

This clonotype was observed many times. The chain joins TRBV11-2 to TRBJ2-7; 13 bases align to TRBD2. With V trimmed by 0 bases and J by 7 bases, 6 bases remained unmatched. Germline V gives CDR1 SGHAT, CDR2 FQNNGV. The CDR3 is 16 residues long. The CDR3 sequence is CASSLDGLAGVGEQYF. The CDR3, as DNA: TGTGCCAGCAGCTTAGACGGACTAGCGGGAGTCGGAGAGCAGTACTTC.

The chain couples TRBV24-1 to TRBJ2-1; 9 bases align to TRBD1. J lost 5 bases, V lost 1 base, and 5 bases had no gene match. The length of the CDR3 is 16 residues. Germline V gives CDR1 KGHDR, CDR2 SFDVKD. The CDR3 DNA reads as TGTGCCACCAGTGATTTTGGGACAGGGAGGAACAATGAGCAGTTCTTC. It codes for CATSDFGTGRNNEQFF.

CDR3 amino acids: CSARVAGAAMLAFF. In nucleotides, the CDR3 is TGCAGTGCCCGTGTGGCGGGAGCGGCGATGTTGGCTTTCTTT. V and J are TRBV20-1 and TRBJ1-1; D call uncertain. V lost 6 bases and J 11 bases, leaving 25 bases between the germline ends. CDR3 size: 14 residues. Germline CDR1 is DFQATT and CDR2 is SNEGSKA (reference sequence).

This clonotype was counted many times. This sequence joins TRBV10-3 and TRBJ2-7, with 8 bases that match TRBD2. Trimming at V came to 4 bases and at J to 3 bases, leaving 5 bases not matched to a gene. Germline V gene lookup returns CDR1 ENHRY and CDR2 SYGVKD. The CDR3 has 14 residues. DNA for the CDR3: TGTGCCATCAGTGCTGCCGGGACTAGCTACGAGCAGTACTTC. It codes for CAISAAGTSYEQYF.

Many counts were recorded for this clonotype. The V and J genes are TRBV7-3 and TRBJ1-3; D gene unclear. CDR1 is SGHTA and CDR2 is FQGTGA in the germline V gene. The V end lost 3 bases, the J end lost 0 bases, and 9 bases lay between the germline ends. The CDR3 sequence is 15 residues long. The CDR3 reads CASSFDRNSGNTIYF. CDR3 sequence (DNA): TGTGCCAGCAGCTTCGACCGAAACTCTGGAAACACCATATATTTT.

This clonotype was picked up many times. This chain joins TRBV5-1 and TRBJ2-7; possibly TRBD1 for D (6 bases). CDR1 and CDR2 from the germline V gene are SGHRS and YFSETQ. This CDR3 comprises 13 residues. Trimming cost V 3 bases and J 6 bases, with 13 bases left between them. The CDR3 sequence is CASSSQGTAEQYF. CDR3 DNA sequence: TGCGCCAGCAGCTCTCAGGGGACGGCCGAGCAGTACTTC.

This clonotype was detected ten times or more. The chain carries TRBV6-1 and TRBJ1-5; D gene uncertain. V was trimmed by 6 bases and J by 10 bases, leaving 10 bases between them. This CDR3 spans 11 amino acids. CDR1 and CDR2 (germline): MNHNS, SASEGT. The CDR3 sequence: CASRTSFPQHF. CDR3 in DNA: TGTGCCAGCAGAACCTCGTTCCCCCAGCATTTT.

This clonotype turned up a few times. The V and J genes are TRBV20-1 and TRBJ2-5; D gene ambiguous. V was clipped by 5 bases and J by 2 bases, with 15 bases between them. Germline CDR1 reads DFQATT; CDR2 reads SNEGSKA (reference sequence). The CDR3 runs 14 residues. CDR3 sequence: CSASELLGQETQYF. The CDR3 bases are TGCAGTGCTTCCGAGCTCCTGGGGCAAGAGACCCAGTACTTC.

This clonotype came up a few times. A much larger clone differs from this one at a single base, so this may be a read error. This CDR3 is missing its conserved last phenylalanine or tryptophan, likely due to a read error. This chain connects TRBV9 to TRBJ2-7, with 8 bases that match TRBD1. Germline V lookup: CDR1 SGDLS, CDR2 YYNGEE. Germline trimming cut 3 bases from V and 2 bases from J; bases unmatched to any gene: 4. This CDR3 region has 14 residues. Written as DNA, the CDR3 is TGTGCCAGCAGCGAAACAGGGGGGACCTACGAGCAGTACCTC. Its protein product is CASSETGGTYEQYL.

This chain links TRBV7-2 with TRBJ2-7; tentatively, D is TRBD1 (5 bases). V lost 5 bases to trimming and J lost 7 bases, with 15 bases between them. Looked up from germline, CDR1 is SGHTA and CDR2 is FQGNSA. The CDR3 has 13 amino acids. The CDR3 spells CASSQARVGEQYF. The CDR3, as DNA: TGTGCCAGCAGCCAAGCCAGGGTCGGGGAGCAGTACTTC.

For the CDR3, the DNA is TGTGCCATCAGTGTAGATAGCGGGATGATGGAGACCCAGTACTTC. This translates into CAISVDSGMMETQYF. The chain is built from TRBV10-3 and TRBJ2-5, with 8 bases that match TRBD2. J gave up 5 bases and V 4 bases, and 9 bases lay outside the gene matches. The CDR3 loop spans 15 amino acids. CDR1 is ENHRY and CDR2 is SYGVKD in the germline V gene.

This clonotype was detected ten times or more. V and J are TRBV10-3 and TRBJ2-7; tentatively, D is TRBD1 or TRBD2 (6 bases each). This CDR3 spans 12 amino acids. Per the germline V gene, CDR1 is ENHRY and CDR2 is SYGVKD. Trimming took 10 bases from V and 5 from J, leaving 15 bases between them. The CDR3 nucleotides read TGTGCCAGCCGGGACTCAGGGGACGAGCAGTACTTC. Translation: CASRDSGDEQYF.

This clonotype has just one count. The V call is TRBV10-3, the J call TRBJ2-5, with D uncertain. Per germline, CDR1 ENHRY and CDR2 SYGVKD. The CDR3 has 12 residues. V was trimmed by 2 bases and J by 4 bases, leaving 5 bases between them. The CDR3 here is CAISETGETQYF. The CDR3 DNA is TGTGCCATCAGTGAGACTGGAGAGACCCAGTACTTC.

The V gene is TRBV2, the J gene TRBJ1-4; D remains unclear. Trimming removed 11 bases from V and 7 bases from J, with 26 bases in between. This CDR3 spans 16 amino acids. Germline lookup yields CDR1 SNHLY and CDR2 FYNNEI. Here the CDR3 reads CAWSGREVKRPEKLFF. The CDR3 DNA reads as TGTGCCTGGAGTGGACGAGAGGTCAAGAGGCCTGAAAAACTGTTTTTT.

There are many counts of this clonotype. V and J are TRBV7-9 and TRBJ2-2; perhaps D is TRBD1 or TRBD2 (5 bases each). V lost 5 bases to trimming and J lost 7 bases, with 8 bases between them. From germline, CDR1 is SEHNR and CDR2 FQNEAQ (reference sequence). CDR3 length: 12 residues. In DNA form, the CDR3 reads TGTGCCAGCAGCGGGGGTAACGGGGAGCTGTTTTTT. Translating gives CASSGGNGELFF.

This clonotype appeared a few times. V and J are TRBV20-1 and TRBJ1-1; tentative D call: TRBD1 (5 bases). From germline, CDR1 is DFQATT and CDR2 SNEGSKA (reference sequence). V lost 3 bases, J lost 4 bases, and 9 bases lay in between. The length of the CDR3 is 12 residues. The CDR3 protein is CSASDSPTEAFF. The CDR3 nucleotides are TGCAGTGCTAGCGACAGCCCCACTGAAGCTTTCTTT.

This sequence joins TRBV9 and TRBJ1-5, with 8 bases that match TRBD1. Trimming at V came to 8 bases and at J to 2 bases, leaving 9 bases not matched to a gene. Germline V gene lookup returns CDR1 SGDLS and CDR2 YYNGEE. This CDR3 region has 15 residues. The CDR3 sequence: CASRIDRGGNQPQHF. In DNA form, the CDR3 reads TGTGCCAGTAGGATTGACAGGGGAGGCAATCAGCCCCAGCATTTT.

There are many counts of this clonotype. This chain connects TRBV2 to TRBJ2-5; 9 bases map to TRBD2. This CDR3 spans 14 amino acids. Trimming removed 7 bases from V and 4 bases from J; junction bases left unmatched: 7. Germline loops: CDR1 SNHLY, CDR2 FYNNEI. For the CDR3, the DNA is TGTGCCAGCAACCCTAGCGGGATGGGAGAGACCCAGTACTTC. As protein: CASNPSGMGETQYF.